This section outlines one T cell receptor beta chain sequence together with its context. Its recognized antigen is unknown. No much larger clonotype is one base removed from it; base qualities were not supplied. Additional DNA sequences in this sample encode the identical CDR3. At the junction V is shortened by 1 base and J by 3 bases; bases outside the gene matches: 0. CDR1 and CDR2, looked up from the germline V gene, are MGHRA and YSYEKL. From its cysteine to its phenylalanine, the CDR3 spans 13 amino acids. Here the CDR3 DNA is all that survives: 39 bases in frame from base 1. Using the deep immunoSEQ assay, multiplex PCR amplified TCR CDR3 regions from genomic DNA. Extracted genomic DNA from each cell subset was distributed evenly across all wells of several immunoSEQ 96-well plates, and each plate was treated as a replicate. For sorted subsets, each replicate PCR was loaded with 200 ng genomic DNA, equivalent to 30,000 to 35,000 T cell genomes. Purified libraries were measured with a Qubit 3.0 fluorometer, size-checked on a Bioanalyzer 2100, and measured again with the KAPA Library Quantification kit. Every immunoSEQ 96-well plate was sequenced on a dedicated single-read 150-cycle Illumina NextSeq 550 flow cell. The paper's data handling went like this. Because the immunoSEQ output held only junctional sequences and lacked quality scores, the filtering could not match the filtering applied to full-length reads. To assign V/J genes and CDR3, sequences were annotated against IMGT germline references using PyIR, a Python wrapper for IgBLAST v1.9. Reads were filtered out if the reads had weak V/J assignments (E-value above 1e-6), no CDR3, stop codons, out-of-frame junctions, or ambiguous translated residues. A V3J clonotype was defined by an identical inferred V gene, J gene, and CDR3 amino acid sequence. The percentage overlap between two repertoires was calculated by dividing the number of shared unique clonotypes by the size of the smaller repertoire. Repertoire richness was assessed with RTK rarefaction, the Chao1 estimator, and Recon v2.1 estimates of unobserved clonotypes. Generation probabilities were computed with OLGA for all TCRbeta clonotypes obtained by the gDNA method from several donors. The clones in this table, taken by TCRdb from immuneACCESS, are in-frame only. Not every clone is retained; where verified, under half of the shortfall comes from an unresolved V gene, and the cause of the rest is unknown. V, J and clone size were drawn from that table, and D and trimming were deduced from the DNA. The sample data list approximately 2,000,000 clones, and around 93% of these were observed just once. 1.5% to 2% of the sample comes from the top ten.

This sample was taken from a study of shared clonotypes between healthy human individuals (dated by TCRdb to 2020 to 2021). Regarding the research as a whole: A few men and a couple of women, aged 18 to 49 years, made up the cohort. Each donor's leukapheresis produced roughly between about 0.8 and 8.9 billion PBMCs. Libraries were prepared and TCR repertoires were sequenced by different laboratories using diverse techniques, in order to increase sequencing depth and limit assay-specific biases. Per donor, three plates each were used for CD4 naive and CD4 memory, two for CD8 naive, and one for CD8 memory. To estimate repertoire size and how much clonotype sharing occurs between individuals, the study deeply sequenced the blood TCR repertoires of several healthy adults.

The study at large found these results: Rarefaction of sorted-subset datasets indicated incomplete sequencing despite the large sequencing depth. Pairwise subsampling indicated that sequencing depth was expected to affect the degree of clonotype sharing among donors. Estimated clonotype richness was generally larger for naive than for memory subsets. Clonotypes shared by all four sorted-subset donors showed higher generation probabilities than non-shared clonotypes. Approximately 5% of naive CD4, 3.5% of naive CD8, roughly 2.4% of memory CD4, and about 0.4% of memory CD8 clonotypes were shared across four donors. Because the study included a small number of donors, the genetic and exposure-history diversity represented was limited. Sampling was limited to blood, and TCR repertoires in tissue likely differ from TCR repertoires in blood.

For the CD8 naive samples, CD45RO-negative cells were positively selected for CCR7, yielding a CD45RA+CCR7+ population from which TemRA cells were excluded. Healthy HIV-negative adults with no recently reported acute infections or vaccinations were included as donors. Every donor was a Caucasian adult residing in Nashville, Tennessee, USA. Blood was obtained by leukapheresis, after which PBMCs were separated by Ficoll-Histopaque density gradient centrifugation and cryopreserved in liquid nitrogen vapor phase. Purity and quantity of every magnetically sorted T cell population were checked by analytical flow cytometry. Genomic DNA was isolated from each sorted fraction and quantified by UV absorbance on a Nanodrop 2000c.

Sequencing input: naive CD8+ T cells from PBMCs. The cell subset or site label corresponds to: CD45RA+CCR7+. The chain is assembled from TRBV4-1 and TRBJ2-7; TRBD2 aligns with 7 central bases. This TCR derives from a man between 18 and 35 years old in good health. Some clones in this sample may be carry-over from other donors' samples. DNA sequence: TGCGCCAGCAGCCAAGGGACTAGCTACGAGCAGTACTTC. Its protein reads: CASSQGTSYEQYF.